This T cell receptor beta chain was found in a study of shared clonotypes between healthy human individuals. Study overall: Donors were a couple of women and a few men aged 18 to 49.

All donors qualified as healthy HIV-negative adults and had experienced no recent acute infections or vaccinations. General study results and limits: Clonotype sharing levels among donors were expected to vary with sequencing depth.

Produced via immunoSEQ multiplex PCR; TCRdb's table is partial and in-frame only. This sample has fewer than 550,000 clones, with about 75% found just once. As concerns this clone: The antigen remains undetermined.

The sample consisted of PBMCs. This receptor was obtained from a woman in her thirties or forties in good health. Some clones in this sample may be carry-over from other donors' samples.

The CDR3 DNA reads TGTGCCAGCAGCTTGACAGGGGCCCTCACCGGGGAGCTGTTTTTT. Protein sequence: CASSLTGALTGELFF. The rearrangement joins TRBV7-6 to TRBJ2-2; TRBD1 matches 8 bases. Germline CDR1 and CDR2: SGHVS and FNYEAQ. This CDR3 has 15 residues. J gave up 4 bases and V 3 bases, and 4 bases lay outside the gene matches.